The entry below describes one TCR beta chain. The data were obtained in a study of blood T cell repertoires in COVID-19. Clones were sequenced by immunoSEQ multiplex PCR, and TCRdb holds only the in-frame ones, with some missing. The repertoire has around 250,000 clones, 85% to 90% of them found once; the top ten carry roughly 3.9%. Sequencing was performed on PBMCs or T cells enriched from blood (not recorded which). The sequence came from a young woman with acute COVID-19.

The DNA of the CDR3 is TGTGCCAGCAGCATCCGACAGGGGGATTCACCCCTCCACTTT. Residues: CASSIRQGDSPLHF. The chain employs TRBV5-6 and TRBJ1-6; 9 bases are shared with TRBD1. Germline-derived CDR1 and CDR2 are SGHDT and YYEEEE. V dropped 4 bases and J dropped 8; count of bases not matched to a gene: 4. This CDR3 spans 14 amino acids.